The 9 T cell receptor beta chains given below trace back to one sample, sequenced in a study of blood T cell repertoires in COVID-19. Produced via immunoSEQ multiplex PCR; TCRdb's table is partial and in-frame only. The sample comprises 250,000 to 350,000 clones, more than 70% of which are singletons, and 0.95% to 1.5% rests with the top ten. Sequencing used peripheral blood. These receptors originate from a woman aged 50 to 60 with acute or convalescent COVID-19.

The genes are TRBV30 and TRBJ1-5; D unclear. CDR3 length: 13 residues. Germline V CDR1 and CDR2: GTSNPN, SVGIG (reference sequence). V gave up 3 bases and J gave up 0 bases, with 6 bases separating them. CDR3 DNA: TGTGCCTGGAGCGGGGATAGCAATCAGCCCCAGCATTTT. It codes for CAWSGDSNQPQHF.

CDR3 bases: TGTGCCAGCAGCTTAGTAGCGGGAGGCGCCTCCTACGAGCAGTACTTC. Protein: CASSLVAGGASYEQYF. This chain joins TRBV7-6 and TRBJ2-7; 10 nucleotides match TRBD2. In germline, CDR1 is SGHVS, CDR2 FNYEAQ. V was pared by 1 base and J by 0 bases, with 3 bases of the junction left unmatched. The CDR3 is 16 amino acids.

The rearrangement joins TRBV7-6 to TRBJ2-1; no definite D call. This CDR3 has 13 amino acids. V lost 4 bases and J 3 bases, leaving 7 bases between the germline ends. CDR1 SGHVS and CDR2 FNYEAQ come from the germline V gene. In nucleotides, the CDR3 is TGTGCCAGCAGCTCGGCAGGCTACAATGAGCAGTTCTTC. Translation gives CASSSAGYNEQFF.

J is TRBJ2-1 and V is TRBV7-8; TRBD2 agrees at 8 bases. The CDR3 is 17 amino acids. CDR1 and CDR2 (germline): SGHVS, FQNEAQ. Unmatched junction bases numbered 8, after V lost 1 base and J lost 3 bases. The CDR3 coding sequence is TGTGCCAGCAGCTTAGGGTACCGGGGGGGCCTCTACAATGAGCAGTTCTTC. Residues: CASSLGYRGGLYNEQFF.

CDR3 DNA sequence: TGTGCCACCAGTGATCCCAGACAGGGGGCCAATACGCAGTATTTT. Its translation: CATSDPRQGANTQYF. The gene calls are TRBV24-1 and TRBJ2-3; 10 bases align to TRBD1. V lost 3 bases to trimming and J lost 7 bases; unmatched junction nucleotides: 6. The germline V gene encodes CDR1 KGHDR and CDR2 SFDVKD. The length of the CDR3 is 15 residues.

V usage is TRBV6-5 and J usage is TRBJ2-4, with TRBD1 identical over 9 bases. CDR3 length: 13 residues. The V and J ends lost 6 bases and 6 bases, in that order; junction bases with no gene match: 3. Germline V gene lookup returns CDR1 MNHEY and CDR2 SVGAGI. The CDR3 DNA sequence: TGTGCCAGCAGCGAGGACAGGGGAAACATTCAGTACTTC. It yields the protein CASSEDRGNIQYF.

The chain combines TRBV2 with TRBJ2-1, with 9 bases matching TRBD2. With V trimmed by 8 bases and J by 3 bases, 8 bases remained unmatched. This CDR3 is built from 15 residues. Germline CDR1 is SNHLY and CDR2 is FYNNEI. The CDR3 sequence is CASAQGREGYNEQFF. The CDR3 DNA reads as TGTGCCAGCGCTCAAGGGCGGGAGGGCTACAATGAGCAGTTCTTC. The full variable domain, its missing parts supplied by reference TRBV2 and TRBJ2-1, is EPEVTQTPSHQVTQMGQEVILRCVPISNHLYFYWYRQILGQKVEFLVSFYNNEISEKSEIFDDQFSVERPDGSNFTLKIRSTKLEDSAMYFCASAQGREGYNEQFFGPGTRLTVL.

The CDR3 reads CASSLIRGANYGYTF. The CDR3 nucleotides are TGTGCCAGCAGCTTAATTCGGGGGGCGAACTATGGCTACACCTTC. V is TRBV7-2 and J is TRBJ1-2; tentatively, D is TRBD1 (6 bases). Germline values: CDR1 SGHTA, CDR2 FQGNSA. CDR3 length: 15 amino acids. Trimming shortened V by 2 bases and J by 2 bases, and 12 bases separated the two germline ends.

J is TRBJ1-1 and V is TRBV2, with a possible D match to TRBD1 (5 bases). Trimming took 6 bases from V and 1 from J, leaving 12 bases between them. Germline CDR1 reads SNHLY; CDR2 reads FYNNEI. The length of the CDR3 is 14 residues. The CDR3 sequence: CASREIRGNTEAFF. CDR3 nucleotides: TGTGCCAGCAGGGAAATAAGGGGGAACACTGAAGCTTTCTTT.